Following are 13 T cell receptor beta chains from one sample sequenced in a study of cytomegalovirus exposure and HLA in healthy donors. 60 Vbeta and 13 Jbeta primers were used in PCR. Profiling relied on immunoSEQ multiplex PCR, and the TCRdb table lists in-frame clones only, not all of them. Of about 210,000 clones in the sample, approximately 82% were seen once. Sequenced: PBMCs. These receptors were taken from a woman aged 45 to 65 in good health and CMV-seropositive.

This rearrangement joins TRBV6-1 to TRBJ2-3; 9 bases line up with TRBD2. J gave up 4 bases and V 3 bases, and 2 bases lay outside the gene matches. This CDR3 is 14 amino acids long. In germline, CDR1 is MNHNS, CDR2 SASEGT. This chain's CDR3 is CASSDLAGSDTQYF. Written as DNA, the CDR3 is TGTGCCAGCAGTGACCTAGCGGGATCAGATACGCAGTATTTT.

The rearrangement uses TRBV7-2 and TRBJ1-1; 7 positions match TRBD1. The CDR3 runs to 13 residues. The V and J ends lost 7 bases and 8 bases, in that order; junction bases with no gene match: 10. Germline assignment: CDR1 SGHTA and CDR2 FQGNSA. The CDR3 sequence: CASTRTGVGEAFF. The CDR3 nucleotides read TGTGCCAGCACCAGGACAGGCGTCGGGGAAGCTTTCTTT.

This chain uses TRBV4-1 with TRBJ2-7, with a tentative D call TRBD2 (5 bases). CDR3 length equals 16 residues. Trimming took 0 bases from V and 3 from J, leaving 15 bases between them. Germline V gene sequence: CDR1 MGHRA, CDR2 YSYEKL. In nucleotides, the CDR3 is TGCGCCAGCAGCCAAGATCCCGGGAATAGTTTCTACGAGCAGTACTTC. It encodes CASSQDPGNSFYEQYF.

This rearrangement joins TRBV27 to TRBJ1-1; D remains ambiguous. This CDR3 spans 13 amino acids. Per the germline V gene, CDR1 is MNHEY and CDR2 is SMNVEV (reference sequence). The germline V and J ends were trimmed by 6 bases and 3 bases, with 11 bases remaining between them. The CDR3 DNA is TGTGCCAGCAGCCAACTCCGGGACACTGAAGCTTTCTTT. Translation gives CASSQLRDTEAFF.

The chain recombines TRBV10-1 with TRBJ2-1; 8 bases align to TRBD2. This CDR3 is 17 amino acids long. Trimming at V came to 0 bases and at J to 5 bases, leaving 9 bases not matched to a gene. Germline V gives CDR1 WNHNN, CDR2 SYGVQD (reference sequence). Here the CDR3 reads CASSESWGAGVDNEQFF. The CDR3, as DNA: TGCGCCAGCAGTGAGTCTTGGGGAGCGGGGGTAGACAATGAGCAGTTCTTC.

This chain joins TRBV6-4 and TRBJ1-6; D not resolved. CDR1 and CDR2 from the germline V gene are MRHNA and SNTAGT. This CDR3 is 14 amino acids long. The V gene lost 4 bases and the J gene lost 0 bases, with 4 bases spanning the gap. Here the CDR3 reads CASSVSSYNSPLHF. CDR3 bases: TGTGCCAGCAGTGTTAGCTCCTATAATTCACCCCTCCACTTT.

The genes are TRBV6-6 and TRBJ1-1; D may be TRBD1 (6 bases). The V and J ends lost 7 bases and 6 bases respectively, with 15 bases between them. CDR3 length: 13 amino acids. In germline, CDR1 is MNHNY, CDR2 SVGAGI (reference sequence). The CDR3 loop reads CASTQGFGAEAFF. CDR3 bases: TGTGCCAGCACCCAGGGGTTTGGGGCTGAAGCTTTCTTT.

This clone was seen only a few times. CDR3 in amino acids: CASRPSGSAEAFF. The CDR3 bases are TGTGCCAGCAGACCCAGTGGTTCTGCTGAAGCTTTCTTT. The gene calls are TRBV6-6 and TRBJ1-1; D is ambiguous. V was trimmed by 6 bases and J by 6 bases, leaving 14 bases between them. The CDR3 consists of 13 residues. Looked up from germline, CDR1 is MNHNY and CDR2 is SVGAGI (reference sequence).

This clone has a handful of counts. This sequence joins TRBV2 and TRBJ2-7, with D perhaps TRBD2 (6 bases). There are 14 residues in the CDR3. V was shortened by 8 bases and J by 2 bases, with 16 bases between the two germline ends. Germline assignment: CDR1 SNHLY and CDR2 FYNNEI. This CDR3 reads CASSGRRAAYEQYF. The CDR3 DNA follows: TGTGCCAGCTCGGGGAGGAGGGCCGCCTACGAGCAGTACTTC.

This clone was detected a few times. The chain couples TRBV19 to TRBJ2-7; 7 bases fit TRBD1. Trimming cost V 3 bases and J 1 base; bases outside gene matches: 6. Per germline, CDR1 LNHDA and CDR2 SQIVND (reference sequence). The CDR3 is 15 amino acids. The chain's CDR3 is CASSMRKGASYEQYF. The CDR3 nucleotides read TGTGCCAGTAGTATGAGGAAGGGGGCTTCCTACGAGCAGTACTTC.

On this clone itself: Sequence at one end of the junction differs from germline and may be a read error. V gene TRBV13 combines with J gene TRBJ2-7, with TRBD2 as a possible D gene (6 bases). CDR1 and CDR2 from the germline V gene are PRHDT and FYEKMQ (reference sequence). This CDR3 has 13 residues. This CDR3 is CASSRGGVRERYF. CDR3 sequence (DNA): TGTGCCAGCAGCCGCGGCGGGGTTCGCGAGCGGTACTTC. The full variable domain, completed using reference TRBV13 and TRBJ2-7, is AAGVIQSPRHLIKEKRETATLKCYPIPRHDTVYWYQQGPGQDPQFLISFYEKMQSDKGSIPDRFSAQQFSDYHSELNMSSLELGDSALYFCASSRGGVRERYFGPGTRLTVT.

The V and J genes are TRBV6-1 and TRBJ2-5; unclear D gene. CDR1 and CDR2 (germline): MNHNS, SASEGT. The V gene lost 3 bases and the J gene lost 3 bases, with 8 bases spanning the gap. The CDR3 is made up of 13 amino acids. CDR3 sequence (DNA): TGTGCCAGCAGTGACAGGTCGAAAGAGACCCAGTACTTC. It specifies CASSDRSKETQYF.

This clone was seen a few times. V is TRBV19 and J is TRBJ1-1; D is ambiguous. Germline CDR1 reads LNHDA; CDR2 reads SQIVND (reference sequence). CDR3 size: 13 residues. Trimming removed 7 bases at V and 1 base at J, with 10 bases between. This CDR3 is CASTIGENTEAFF. CDR3 nucleotides: TGTGCCAGTACCATCGGTGAGAACACTGAAGCTTTCTTT.